This T cell receptor beta chain stems from a study of cytomegalovirus exposure and HLA in healthy donors. This CDR3 spans 10 amino acids. The PCR had 60 Vbeta and 13 Jbeta primers. The repertoire was sequenced with immunoSEQ multiplex PCR; TCRdb's copy has only in-frame clones and lacks some. The data show about 150,000 clones, over 75% seen once. With regard to this clone: Its antigen is unidentified.

Each of the donors was a healthy bone marrow donor. General study points: Later analysis identified several of the most significant clusters that appeared linked to common viral pathogens. The likely explanation for a cluster of highly shared sequence variants was sequencing artifact. Apart from CMV serostatus, no immune exposure information was available.

This clonotype was obtained from a male donor in good health and CMV-seronegative. The chain employs TRBV21-1 and TRBJ1-2. TRBV21-1 has pseudogene status. Source material: PBMCs. As DNA, the CDR3 is TGTGCCAGCAGCAAAGTTCTCTACACCTTC. Protein: CASSKVLYTF.